Listed below are T cell receptor beta chains from one sample, sequenced in a study of T cells after yellow fever vaccination. TCRdb reanalysed the 5' RACE reads using MiXCR and keeps one entry per CDR3 protein. The table includes some 320,000 distinct CDR3 sequences, 3.5% to 5% detected once. The specimen was PBMCs, collected 15 days after the yellow fever booster vaccination. Receptors originate from a young man who received the YFV17D yellow fever vaccine. Each CDR3 is given with its conserved first and last residue. D genes are given only for firm matches. For some rows the clone size is stated as once, few or many, or as a class when expanded; others skip it.

v_gene,d_gene,abundance,j_gene,CDR3aa,CDR3nt
TRBV10-2,TRBD1,NA,TRBJ1-2,CASMGQGTRGYTF,TGCGCCAGCATGGGACAGGGGACTCGCGGCTACACCTTC
TRBV20-1,NA,NA,TRBJ1-1,CSARGQQGPEAFF,TGCAGTGCTCGTGGACAGCAAGGACCTGAAGCTTTCTTT
TRBV6-2/TRBV6-3,NA,many,TRBJ2-7,CASSYQKQRRFYEQYF,TGTGCCAGCAGTTACCAAAAACAGCGGCGGTTCTACGAGCAGTACTTC
TRBV5-4,NA,NA,TRBJ1-1,CASSLGGPLTEAFF,TGTGCCAGCAGCTTGGGGGGGCCCCTCACTGAAGCTTTCTTT
TRBV7-9,TRBD1,many,TRBJ2-1,CASSSFGQGGNEQFF,TGTGCCAGCAGCTCGTTCGGACAGGGTGGCAATGAGCAGTTCTTC
TRBV5-1,NA,few,TRBJ1-5,CASSLDHGGSNQPQHF,TGCGCCAGCAGCTTGGATCATGGGGGATCTAATCAGCCCCAGCATTTT
TRBV12-3/TRBV12-4,NA,few,TRBJ2-2,CASSFDTNTGELFF,TGTGCCAGCAGTTTCGACACAAACACCGGGGAGCTGTTTTTT
TRBV6-5,TRBD2,few,TRBJ2-5,CASRSGGAEETQYF,TGTGCCAGCAGAAGCGGGGGGGCGGAAGAGACCCAGTACTTC
TRBV11-2,NA,many,TRBJ2-7,CASSLSDEQYF,TGTGCCAGCAGCTTATCTGACGAGCAGTACTTC
TRBV24-1,TRBD1,few,TRBJ1-5,CATSDPRTGGNQPQHF,TGTGCCACCAGTGACCCACGGACAGGGGGCAATCAGCCCCAGCATTTT
TRBV5-1,NA,few,TRBJ1-1,CASSLYGGRDTEAFF,TGCGCCAGCAGCTTGTACGGGGGACGGGACACTGAAGCTTTCTTT
TRBV5-1,NA,NA,TRBJ1-1,CASSLYLQGNTEAFF,TGCGCCAGCAGCCTTTACTTACAGGGGAACACTGAAGCTTTCTTT
TRBV29-1,TRBD2,many,TRBJ2-5,CSAGGAKETQYF,TGCAGCGCGGGGGGGGCGAAAGAGACCCAGTACTTC
TRBV9,NA,few,TRBJ1-2,CASSPLKGLPTF,TGTGCCAGCAGCCCCCTGAAAGGCCTCCCCACCTTC
TRBV20-1,NA,NA,TRBJ1-5,CSASAQGMRQPQHF,TGCAGTGCCTCCGCCCAGGGGATGCGACAGCCCCAGCATTTT
TRBV9,NA,few,TRBJ2-7,CASSVRSSTRIDEQYF,TGTGCCAGCAGCGTACGGTCAAGTACCAGAATAGACGAGCAGTACTTC
TRBV7-9,NA,few,TRBJ2-3,CASSNGISETDTQYF,TGTGCCAGCAGCAACGGGATATCGGAAACAGATACGCAGTATTTT